The 16 T cell receptor beta chains in this list originate from one sample, sequenced in a study of blood T cell repertoires in COVID-19. Some clones are missing from TCRdb's copy, which holds only in-frame ones; the method was immunoSEQ multiplex PCR. The sample includes approximately 92,000 clones, over 70% of them seen just once. What was sequenced was peripheral blood. The receptor source for this set is a man in his fifties or sixties who had recovered from COVID-19.

This clone has more than one count but fewer than ten. The genes are TRBV10-3 and TRBJ1-2, with a tentative D call TRBD1 (6 bases). The germline V gene encodes CDR1 ENHRY and CDR2 SYGVKD. Trimming shortened V by 9 bases and J by 6 bases, and 8 bases separated the two germline ends. The CDR3 extends over 10 amino acids. CDR3 DNA: TGTGCCATTCAGGGGAATGGCTACACCTTC. This gives the protein CAIQGNGYTF.

Ten or more counts support this clone. This chain connects TRBV28 to TRBJ2-3; TRBD2 agrees at 7 bases. The CDR3 has 17 residues. From germline, CDR1 is MDHEN and CDR2 SYDVKM. With V trimmed by 5 bases and J by 2 bases, 13 bases remained unmatched. As DNA, the CDR3 is TGTGCCAGCAGTCCCTCCCTGGGGGGAGGGGACACAGATACGCAGTATTTT. Translated: CASSPSLGGGDTDTQYF. Variable domain in full (rest from reference TRBV28 and TRBJ2-3): DVKVTQSSRYLVKRTGEKVFLECVQDMDHENMFWYRQDPGLGLRLIYFSYDVKMKEKGDIPEGYSVSREKKERFSLILESASTNQTSMYLCASSPSLGGGDTDTQYFGPGTRLTVL.

The table lists this clone with a few counts. The DNA of the CDR3 is TGTGCCAGTAACCGGGACAGGGAGTCAAGTTCACCCCTCCACTTT. It is translated as CASNRDRESSSPLHF. The chain recombines TRBV19 with TRBJ1-6; 9 bases fit TRBD1. V lost 7 bases and J lost 9; bases outside the gene matches: 10. CDR1 and CDR2 from the germline V gene are LNHDA and SQIVND (reference sequence). CDR3 length: 15 residues.

This clone was detected only a few times. V is TRBV2 and J is TRBJ2-2; 12 nucleotides match TRBD1. CDR1 and CDR2 from the germline V gene are SNHLY and FYNNEI. V gave up 7 bases and J gave up 4 bases; unmatched junction bases: 10. The CDR3 loop spans 17 amino acids. The CDR3 reads CASTGTGGSVSTGELFF. The CDR3 DNA reads TGTGCCAGCACCGGGACAGGGGGCTCAGTGAGCACCGGGGAGCTGTTTTTT. Full variable domain (remainder filled in from reference TRBV2 and TRBJ2-2): EPEVTQTPSHQVTQMGQEVILRCVPISNHLYFYWYRQILGQKVEFLVSFYNNEISEKSEIFDDQFSVERPDGSNFTLKIRSTKLEDSAMYFCASTGTGGSVSTGELFFGEGSRLTVL.

This clone was detected only once. The chain employs TRBV5-1 and TRBJ2-3; 9 bases agree with TRBD2. The V and J ends lost 3 bases and 0 bases, in that order; junction bases with no gene match: 8. Germline V CDR1 and CDR2: SGHRS, YFSETQ. The length of the CDR3 is 17 residues. The CDR3 bases are TGCGCCAGCAGCTCCGGTGGCGGGAGGGCTAGCACAGATACGCAGTATTTT. Its translation: CASSSGGGRASTDTQYF.

This clone was counted between two and nine times. The chain joins TRBV6-1 to TRBJ2-1; a weak D match, TRBD1 (6 bases). Germline V gene lookup returns CDR1 MNHNS and CDR2 SASEGT. The CDR3 is 13 residues long. V was shortened by 3 bases and J by 4 bases, with 7 bases between the two germline ends. The CDR3 protein is CASSDRGYNEQFF. The CDR3 nucleotides are TGTGCCAGCAGTGACAGGGGTTACAATGAGCAGTTCTTC.

The V and J genes are TRBV7-9 and TRBJ1-2, with 9 bases aligning to TRBD1. Germline CDR1 reads SEHNR; CDR2 reads FQNEAQ (reference sequence). This CDR3 contains 15 residues. The ends lost 7 bases at V and 8 bases at J; junction bases unmatched: 14. This CDR3 reads CASTSAGQGREGYTF. The CDR3 DNA reads as TGTGCCAGCACCTCAGCCGGACAGGGGAGAGAAGGCTACACCTTC.

The chain has TRBV11-2 and TRBJ2-1; 9 nucleotides align to TRBD2. The length of the CDR3 is 16 residues. The ends lost 5 bases at V and 7 bases at J; junction bases unmatched: 12. Per germline, CDR1 SGHAT and CDR2 FQNNGV. This chain's CDR3 is CASSAASGTRTNEQFF. CDR3 sequence (DNA): TGTGCCAGCAGCGCAGCTAGCGGGACTAGAACGAATGAGCAGTTCTTC. The complete variable domain, with remaining parts taken from reference TRBV11-2 and TRBJ2-1, reads EAGVAQSPRYKIIEKRQSVAFWCNPISGHATLYWYQQILGQGPKLLIQFQNNGVVDDSQLPKDRFSAERLKGVDSTLKIQPAKLEDSAVYLCASSAASGTRTNEQFFGPGTRLTVL.

The DNA for the CDR3 is TGTGCCACCAGCAACAGGATCCGAGCTAGCAATCAGCCCCAGCATTTT. Translating gives CATSNRIRASNQPQHF. The V and J genes are TRBV15 and TRBJ1-5; D perhaps matches TRBD1 (5 bases). Germline lookup yields CDR1 LNHNV and CDR2 YYDKDF (reference sequence). The CDR3 is 16 amino acids. V lost 4 bases to trimming and J lost 0 bases, with 13 bases between them.

The genes are TRBV24-1 and TRBJ2-3, with TRBD2 matching over 11 bases. The CDR3 contains 16 residues. The V gene's germline CDR1 is KGHDR and CDR2 SFDVKD. V dropped 4 bases and J dropped 1; count of bases not matched to a gene: 3. Here the CDR3 DNA reads TGTGCCACCAGTGACGTGACTAGCGGGGGCACAGATACGCAGTATTTT. Translation: CATSDVTSGGTDTQYF.

J is TRBJ2-7 and V is TRBV12-5; no firm D call. This CDR3 region has 12 residues. CDR1 is LGHNT, CDR2 FRNRAP, per germline. Trimming shortened V by 7 bases and J by 4 bases, and 11 bases separated the two germline ends. The CDR3 loop is CASALRGYEQYF. For the CDR3, the DNA is TGTGCTAGTGCCCTTAGAGGATACGAGCAGTACTTC.

This clone was seen more than once but under ten times. The gene calls are TRBV7-9 and TRBJ1-1; 12 bases line up with TRBD1. Germline CDR1 is SEHNR and CDR2 is FQNEAQ (reference sequence). With V trimmed by 4 bases and J by 4 bases, 10 bases remained unmatched. The CDR3 length is 17 residues. The CDR3 region is CASSSMPGQGARTEAFF. The CDR3 DNA sequence: TGTGCCAGCAGCTCTATGCCGGGACAGGGGGCGCGCACTGAAGCTTTCTTT.

This chain joins TRBV5-1 and TRBJ2-2; 11 nucleotides line up with TRBD1. The CDR3 is 17 residues long. Germline CDR1 and CDR2: SGHRS and YFSETQ. The V and J ends lost 4 bases and 4 bases, in that order; junction bases with no gene match: 9. DNA of the CDR3: TGCGCCAGCAGCCCCGGGACAGGGGGTCGAAGCACCGGGGAGCTGTTTTTT. This encodes CASSPGTGGRSTGELFF.

This chain uses TRBV10-3 with TRBJ1-6, with D tentatively TRBD1 (5 bases). CDR1 ENHRY and CDR2 SYGVKD come from the germline V gene. CDR3 length: 15 amino acids. V was shortened by 7 bases and J by 5 bases, with 15 bases between the two germline ends. CDR3 nucleotides: TGTGCCATCAAACAACAGGAACAGGATAATTCACCCCTCCACTTT. Its protein is CAIKQQEQDNSPLHF.

This chain joins TRBV5-1 and TRBJ1-6, with TRBD1 as a possible D gene (5 bases). Germline V gene lookup returns CDR1 SGHRS and CDR2 YFSETQ. This CDR3 contains 18 residues. Trimming stripped 0 bases from V and 2 bases from J, with 15 bases between. The CDR3 here is CASSLAGGEKAYNSPLHF. In nucleotides, the CDR3 is TGCGCCAGCAGCTTGGCCGGGGGAGAGAAGGCCTATAATTCACCCCTCCACTTT.

The chain combines TRBV21-1 with TRBJ2-2; the D call in the table, TRBD2, was not verified against the DNA. TRBV21-1 is listed as a pseudogene. CDR3 length: 18 residues. The CDR3 coding sequence is TGTGCCAGCAGCAAAGAAGGTAGCGGGAGTGTCGAGGCCGGGGAGCTGTTTTTT. It codes for CASSKEGSGSVEAGELFF.